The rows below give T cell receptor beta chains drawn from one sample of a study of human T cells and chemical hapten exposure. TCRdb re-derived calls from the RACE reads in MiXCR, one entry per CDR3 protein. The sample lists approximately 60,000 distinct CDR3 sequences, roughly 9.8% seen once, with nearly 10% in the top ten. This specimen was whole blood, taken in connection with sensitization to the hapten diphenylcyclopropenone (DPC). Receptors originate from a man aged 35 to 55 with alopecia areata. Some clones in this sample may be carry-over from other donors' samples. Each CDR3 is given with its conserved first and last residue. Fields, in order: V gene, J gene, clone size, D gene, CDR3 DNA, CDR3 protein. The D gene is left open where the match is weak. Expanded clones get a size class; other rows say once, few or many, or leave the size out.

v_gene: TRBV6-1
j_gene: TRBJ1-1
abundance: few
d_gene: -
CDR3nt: TGTGCCAGCAGTGAAGTACCCGGGTACACTGAAGCTTTCTTT
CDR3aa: CASSEVPGYTEAFF

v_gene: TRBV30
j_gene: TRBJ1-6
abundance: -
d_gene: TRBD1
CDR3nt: TGTGCCTGGAGATCAACAGGGGGCAATTCACCCCTCCACTTT
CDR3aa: CAWRSTGGNSPLHF

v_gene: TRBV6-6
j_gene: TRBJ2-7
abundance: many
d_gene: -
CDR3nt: TGTGCCAGCAGTCCCCCCAGCGGAGGGAACTACGAGCAGTACTTC
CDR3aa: CASSPPSGGNYEQYF

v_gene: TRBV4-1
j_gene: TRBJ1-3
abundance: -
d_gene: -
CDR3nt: TGCGCCAGCAGGCCAGAGCGGGTTCCTGGAAACACCATATATTTT
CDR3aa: CASRPERVPGNTIYF

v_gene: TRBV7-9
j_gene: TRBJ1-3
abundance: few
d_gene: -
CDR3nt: TGTGCCAGCAGCCCCCGGGACAAGAGAAACACCATATATTTT
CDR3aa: CASSPRDKRNTIYF

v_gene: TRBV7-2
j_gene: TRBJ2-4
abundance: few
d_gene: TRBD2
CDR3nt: TGTGCCAGCAGCCCAATTAGCGGGTCCTCCAAAAACATTCAGTACTTC
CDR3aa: CASSPISGSSKNIQYF

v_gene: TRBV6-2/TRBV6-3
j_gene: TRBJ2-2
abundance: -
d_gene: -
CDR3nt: TGTGCCAGCAGTTCTTTGGTGACCGGGGAGCTGTTTTTT
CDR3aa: CASSSLVTGELFF

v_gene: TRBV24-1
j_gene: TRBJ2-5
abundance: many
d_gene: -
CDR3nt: TGTGCCACCAGTGACCCAACTCTAGCGACGAAGACCCAGTACTTC
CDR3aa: CATSDPTLATKTQYF

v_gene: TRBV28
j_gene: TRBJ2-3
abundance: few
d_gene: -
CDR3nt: TGTGCCAGCAGTAAACGTGGGGTCGGGAGCCCCACAGATACGCAGTATTTT
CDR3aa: CASSKRGVGSPTDTQYF

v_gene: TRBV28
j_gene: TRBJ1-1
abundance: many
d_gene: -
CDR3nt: TGTGCCAGCACGCCTCCGGTCCTAATCGCTGAAGCTTTCTTT
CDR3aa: CASTPPVLIAEAFF

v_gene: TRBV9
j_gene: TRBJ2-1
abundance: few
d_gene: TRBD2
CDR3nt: TGTGCCAGCAGCTTGACTAGCGGGAACGGTGAGCAGTTCTTC
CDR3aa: CASSLTSGNGEQFF

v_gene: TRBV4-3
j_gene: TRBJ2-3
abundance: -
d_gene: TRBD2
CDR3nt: TGCGCCAGCAGCCGCGGGGGTTCTAGCACAGATACGCAGTATTTT
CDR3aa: CASSRGGSSTDTQYF

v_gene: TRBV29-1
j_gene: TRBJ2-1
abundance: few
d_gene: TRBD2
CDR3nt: TGCAGCGTCCCTCCGGGACTAGCGTTCGATGAGCAGTTCTTC
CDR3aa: CSVPPGLAFDEQFF

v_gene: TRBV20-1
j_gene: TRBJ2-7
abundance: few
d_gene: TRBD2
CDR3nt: TGCAGTGCTAGAGAACCGACTAGCTCCCTGCTGGAGCAGTACTTC
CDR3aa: CSAREPTSSLLEQYF

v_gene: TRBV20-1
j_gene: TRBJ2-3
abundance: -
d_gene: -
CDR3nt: TGCAGTGCTAGGCTTGGGGATACGCAGTATTTT
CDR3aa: CSARLGDTQYF

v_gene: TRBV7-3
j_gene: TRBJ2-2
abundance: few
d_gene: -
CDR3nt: TGTGCCAGCAGCCCCCGAGGGCCTAACACCGGGGAGCTGTTTTTT
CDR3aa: CASSPRGPNTGELFF

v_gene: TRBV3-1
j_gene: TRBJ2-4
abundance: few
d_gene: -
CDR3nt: TGTGCCAGCAGCCAGACCGAGCGTCTCTTTTACTTC
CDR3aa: CASSQTERLFYF

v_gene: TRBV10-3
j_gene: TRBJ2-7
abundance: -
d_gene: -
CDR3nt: TGTGCCATCAGTGAGATTGTTCCCCCGGGGGAGCAGTACTTC
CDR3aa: CAISEIVPPGEQYF

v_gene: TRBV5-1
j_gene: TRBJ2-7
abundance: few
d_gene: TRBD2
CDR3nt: TGCGCCAGCAGCTTGGGAGTATCACTAGCGAACTACGAGCAGTACTTC
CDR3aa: CASSLGVSLANYEQYF

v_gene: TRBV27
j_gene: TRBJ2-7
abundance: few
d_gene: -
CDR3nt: TGTGCCAGCAGTTACCAGGGGAGCTCCTACGAGCAGTACTTC
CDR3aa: CASSYQGSSYEQYF

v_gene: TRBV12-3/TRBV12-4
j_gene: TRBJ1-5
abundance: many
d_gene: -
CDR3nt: TGTGCCAGCAGTTTATACGCAGGGGACGATCAGCCCCAGCATTTT
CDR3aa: CASSLYAGDDQPQHF

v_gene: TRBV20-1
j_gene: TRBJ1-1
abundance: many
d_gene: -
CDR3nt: TGCAGTGCCCCCCTCGGGGCTCTCAACACTGAAGCTTTCTTT
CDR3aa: CSAPLGALNTEAFF

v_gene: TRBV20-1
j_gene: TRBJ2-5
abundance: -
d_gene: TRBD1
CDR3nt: TGCAGTGCTGGGACAGGGGGTCCCCAAGAGACCCAGTACTTC
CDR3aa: CSAGTGGPQETQYF